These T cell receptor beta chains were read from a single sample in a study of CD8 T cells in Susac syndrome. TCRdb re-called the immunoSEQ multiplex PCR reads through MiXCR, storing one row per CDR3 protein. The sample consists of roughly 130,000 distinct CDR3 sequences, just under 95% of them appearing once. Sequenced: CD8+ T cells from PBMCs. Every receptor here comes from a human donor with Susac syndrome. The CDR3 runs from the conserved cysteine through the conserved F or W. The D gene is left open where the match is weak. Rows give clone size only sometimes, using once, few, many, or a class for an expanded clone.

CASSPNAETSGHPEQFF TGTGCCAGCAGCCCCAACGCGGAGACTAGCGGCCACCCGGAGCAGTTCTTC TRBD2 . TRBJ2-1 TRBV11-2
CASSTGTTPTDTQYF TGTGCCAGTAGCACCGGGACTACCCCCACAGATACGCAGTATTTT TRBD2 . TRBJ2-3 TRBV19
CASTNWDGILNYGYTF TGTGCCAGCACCAACTGGGACGGAATTCTAAACTATGGCTACACCTTC . . TRBJ1-2 TRBV6-1
CSARDLQDSSYGYTF TGCAGTGCTAGAGATCTACAAGACAGCTCCTATGGCTACACCTTC . . TRBJ1-2 TRBV20-1
CSAREGANEQYF TGCAGTGCCCGGGAAGGGGCAAACGAGCAGTACTTC . . TRBJ2-7 TRBV20-1
CASSPSGGSPYEQYF TGTGCCAGCAGCCCGTCAGGGGGCTCCCCGTACGAGCAGTACTTC TRBD1 . TRBJ2-7 TRBV7-3
CASSEFVEDSKNIQYF TGTGCCAGCAGTGAGTTCGTTGAGGACAGCAAAAACATTCAGTACTTC . . TRBJ2-4 TRBV6-1
CASSIGLGTYEQYF TGTGCCAGTAGTATAGGTCTGGGGACCTACGAGCAGTACTTC . . TRBJ2-7 TRBV19
CSARVRGGNHYEQYF TGCAGTGCTAGAGTCCGAGGGGGTAACCACTACGAGCAGTACTTC . once TRBJ2-7 TRBV20-1
CSVPTANYGYTF TGCAGCGTTCCGACAGCTAACTATGGCTACACCTTC . . TRBJ1-2 TRBV29-1
CSVVTQNLYEQYF TGCAGCGTTGTTACGCAGAACCTTTACGAGCAGTACTTC . once TRBJ2-7 TRBV29-1
CAWGRGDPTEAFF TGTGCCTGGGGGCGGGGGGACCCCACTGAAGCTTTCTTT . . TRBJ1-1 TRBV30
CASSLERYRDRANEQFF TGTGCCAGCAGCCTCGAACGATACCGGGACAGGGCCAATGAGCAGTTCTTC TRBD1 . TRBJ2-1 TRBV7-9
CASLAAGMVNEQFF TGTGCCAGCCTGGCGGCAGGGATGGTCAATGAGCAGTTCTTC . . TRBJ2-1 TRBV2
CSVERGDSNTGELFF TGCAGCGTTGAACGCGGGGACTCGAACACCGGGGAGCTGTTTTTT . . TRBJ2-2 TRBV29-1
CASSLKGYEQYF TGCGCCAGCAGCTTGAAGGGCTACGAGCAGTACTTC . . TRBJ2-7 TRBV5-1
CASRRGTEAFF TGTGCCAGTAGACGGGGCACTGAAGCTTTCTTT . few TRBJ1-1 TRBV19
CASTPDLYGYTF TGTGCCAGCACTCCGGACCTCTATGGCTACACCTTC . once TRBJ1-2 TRBV7-6
CSASGPGDEKLFF TGCAGCGCCTCGGGGCCTGGAGATGAAAAACTGTTTTTT . . TRBJ1-4 TRBV29-1
CASSHGTNYGYTF TGTGCCAGTAGTCATGGTACTAACTATGGCTACACCTTC . few TRBJ1-2 TRBV19
CASSSTGTPPSGYTF TGTGCCAGCAGTTCTACCGGGACACCGCCCTCGGGCTACACCTTC . . TRBJ1-2 TRBV6-5
CASSLGGYEQYF TGTGCCAGTAGTTTGGGAGGCTACGAGCAGTACTTC . medium-sized TRBJ2-7 TRBV27
CSGGGDGTSYEQYF TGCAGCGGCGGCGGGGACGGGACCTCCTACGAGCAGTACTTC . . TRBJ2-7 TRBV29-1
CASSFTGGHYGYTF TGTGCCAGCAGCTTTACAGGGGGCCACTATGGCTACACCTTC TRBD1 . TRBJ1-2 TRBV7-9
CASSETVQETQYF TGTGCCAGCAGTGAAACAGTACAAGAGACCCAGTACTTC . . TRBJ2-5 TRBV5-6
CASSLGQGAQNYGYTF TGTGCCAGCAGCTTGGGACAGGGGGCCCAAAACTATGGCTACACCTTC TRBD1 . TRBJ1-2 TRBV5-4
CASSSGGGEQYF TGTGCCAGCAGCTCCGGAGGGGGCGAGCAGTACTTC . . TRBJ2-7 TRBV7-9
CASSPKDRSSYEQYF TGTGCCAGCAGCCCAAAGGACAGGAGCTCCTACGAGCAGTACTTC TRBD1 . TRBJ2-7 TRBV7-9
CASSGGRPGAFF TGTGCCAGCAGCGGTGGACGACCAGGCGCTTTCTTT . . TRBJ1-1 TRBV9
CASSGGPSGSYNEQFF TGTGCCAGCAGCGGGGGGCCGTCTGGGTCCTACAATGAGCAGTTCTTC . . TRBJ2-1 TRBV6-1
CASSQGTNYEQYF TGTGCCAGCAGCCAAGGAACCAACTACGAGCAGTACTTC . once TRBJ2-7 TRBV3-1
CASLAGDSYNEQFF TGCGCCAGTCTAGCGGGGGACAGTTACAATGAGCAGTTCTTC TRBD2 . TRBJ2-1 TRBV10-2
CASSPKTGEYYEQYF TGTGCCAGCAGCCCGAAGACAGGGGAATACTACGAGCAGTACTTC TRBD1 . TRBJ2-7 TRBV11-2
CASSLVGTGTEAFF TGTGCCAGCAGCTTAGTCGGCACGGGCACTGAAGCTTTCTTT . . TRBJ1-1 TRBV11-2
CASRETGATEAFF TGTGCCAGTAGGGAGACAGGGGCCACTGAAGCTTTCTTT TRBD1 . TRBJ1-1 TRBV19
CASSLGQLGYTF TGTGCCAGCAGCTTAGGGCAGCTCGGCTACACCTTC . . TRBJ1-2 TRBV7-2
CASSLRSGTFNQPQHF TGTGCCAGCAGCTTACGCTCGGGAACGTTCAATCAGCCCCAGCATTTT . . TRBJ1-5 TRBV7-2
CASGDGVVTEAFF TGTGCCAGCGGCGATGGGGTCGTGACTGAAGCTTTCTTT . . TRBJ1-1 TRBV12-3/TRBV12-4
CASSPLATDTQYF TGTGCCAGCAGCCCCCTGGCCACAGATACGCAGTATTTT . once TRBJ2-3 TRBV9
CASSYGSQETQYF TGTGCCAGCAGCTACGGCAGTCAAGAGACCCAGTACTTC . once TRBJ2-5 TRBV5-6
CASSRLRGLTTDTQYF TGTGCCAGCAGCCGGCTTCGGGGGCTCACCACAGATACGCAGTATTTT . once TRBJ2-3 TRBV11-1
CSVVGGGALGEQFF TGCAGCGTTGTGGGCGGGGGGGCCCTCGGTGAGCAGTTCTTC TRBD2 . TRBJ2-1 TRBV29-1
CASEPTPSTGELFF TGTGCCAGCGAACCTACTCCGTCCACCGGGGAGCTGTTTTTT . . TRBJ2-2 TRBV27
CASTTQETQYF TGTGCCAGCACCACACAGGAGACCCAGTACTTC . . TRBJ2-5 TRBV6-5
CAWSLLMGQGYEQYF TGTGCCTGGAGCCTCCTAATGGGACAGGGCTACGAGCAGTACTTC TRBD1 few TRBJ2-7 TRBV30
CASSFRGTDGYTF TGTGCCAGCAGTTTTAGGGGGACGGATGGCTACACCTTC . . TRBJ1-2 TRBV28
CASSLLGRGDGIRQQYF TGTGCCAGCAGTTTATTAGGACGGGGGGACGGAATACGCCAGCAGTACTTC TRBD2 . TRBJ2-7 TRBV27
CAWSVPRTDYGEQYF TGTGCCTGGAGTGTACCGAGGACAGACTACGGGGAGCAGTACTTC . once TRBJ2-7 TRBV30
CSAPFGQREGEQFF TGCAGCGCCCCCTTCGGTCAGCGGGAGGGGGAGCAGTTCTTC TRBD2 . TRBJ2-1 TRBV29-1
CASSLGSGGYEQYF TGTGCCAGCAGTTTGGGAAGCGGGGGTTACGAGCAGTACTTC TRBD2 . TRBJ2-7 TRBV27
CATSPTPVGTEAFF TGTGCCACCAGCCCCACTCCGGTGGGAACTGAAGCTTTCTTT . . TRBJ1-1 TRBV15
CASAPGRVTEVFF TGTGCCAGCGCCCCCGGCAGGGTTACTGAAGTTTTCTTT . . TRBJ1-1 TRBV5-4